The 11 T cell receptor beta chains listed next were all sequenced from one sample in a study of regulatory T cells in long-lasting Graves disease (TCRdb year 2021). The time point label for this specimen denotes: persistent/refractory GD, antithyroid drugs over 5 years with positive TRAb. For both TCR sequencing and RNA sequencing, RNA was extracted from PBMCs using TRIzol. Preparation of the library involved multiplex PCR. The instrument was an Illumina HiSeq 4000. iRepertoire HTBI primers and Arm-PCR amplification of CDR3 regions were used to construct TCR beta libraries. The public reads were quality trimmed at Q25 with fastp and then assembled into clones with MiXCR by TCRdb, keeping productive beta chains. Entries that share a CDR3 protein sequence are merged under the most common genes and DNA. In all, the sample holds a few hundred thousand distinct CDR3 sequences, and 20% to 25% of those were seen once. The top ten clones comprise around 13% of the sample.

The sample was peripheral blood mononuclear cells (PBMCs), taken when the disease was refractory, from a patient treated with antithyroid drugs. The receptor source for this set is a female donor with Graves disease.

Concerning this clonotype: A single base separates this from a much larger clone, so it may be a read error. This rearrangement joins TRBV11-2 to TRBJ2-7; TRBD1 agrees at 9 bases. There are 16 residues in the CDR3. Germline assignment: CDR1 SGHAT and CDR2 FQNNGV. V lost 5 bases and J lost 6; bases outside the gene matches: 14. CDR3 nucleotides: TGTGCCAGCAGCCCACACAGGGGGCGCTCGATCCTCGAGCAGTACTTC. This encodes CASSPHRGRSILEQYF.

This chain joins TRBV20-1 and TRBJ1-5; D uncertain. Germline loops: CDR1 DFQATT, CDR2 SNEGSKA (reference sequence). Trimming removed 5 bases from V and 2 bases from J, with 10 bases in between. The CDR3 consists of 13 residues. DNA of the CDR3: TGCAGTGCTCTTAGCCCAGGCAATCAGCCCCAGCATTTT. It specifies CSALSPGNQPQHF.

At least ten counts were recorded for this clonotype. The chain is built from TRBV6-2 or TRBV6-3 and TRBJ2-2, with 10 bases matching TRBD2. The junction had 9 bases not matched to a gene; V was cut back by 7 bases and J by 7 bases. Germline V gene lookup returns CDR1 MNHEY and CDR2 SVGEGT. This CDR3 is built from 15 residues. CDR3 region: CASNTLAGASGELFF. CDR3 sequence (DNA): TGTGCCAGCAACACGCTAGCGGGAGCGAGCGGGGAGCTGTTTTTT.

The chain uses TRBV6-9 and TRBJ2-5; no clear D. V lost 3 bases, J lost 3 bases, and 11 bases lay in between. CDR3 length: 14 amino acids. Per the germline V gene, CDR1 is MNHGY and CDR2 is SVAAGI. In DNA form, the CDR3 reads TGTGCCAGCAGTTACCCCCCTCACGAAGAGACCCAGTACTTC. It yields the protein CASSYPPHEETQYF.

There are many counts of this clonotype. The CDR3 loop is CASSLRALGYDSDHSNQPQHF. As DNA, the CDR3 is TGTGCCAGCAGCTTGCGTGCCCTCGGATACGACAGCGACCATAGCAATCAGCCCCAGCATTTT. The V gene is TRBV7-2, the J gene TRBJ1-5, with TRBD1 as a possible D gene (5 bases). Trimming removed 3 bases at V and 0 bases at J, with 27 bases between. Germline V gene data show CDR1 as SGHTA and CDR2 as FQGNSA. This CDR3 has 21 amino acids.

The chain combines TRBV4-3 with TRBJ1-3; D is ambiguous. The CDR3 covers 15 residues. Deletions cut 0 bases from V and 2 bases from J, with 8 bases between. Germline V gene sequence: CDR1 LGHNA, CDR2 YSLEER. CDR3 nucleotide sequence: TGCGCCAGCAGCCAAGATCGGGGAACTGGAAACACCATATATTTT. Its protein product is CASSQDRGTGNTIYF.

This clonotype was seen repeatedly, ten times or more. This chain joins TRBV28 and TRBJ1-1; the D is unclear. The CDR3 spans 11 residues. The germline gives CDR1 MDHEN, CDR2 SYDVKM. Deletions cut 7 bases from V and 8 bases from J, with 11 bases between. The CDR3 loop is CASIQRREAFF. CDR3 coding DNA: TGTGCCAGCATCCAACGTAGGGAAGCTTTCTTT. Supplemented by reference TRBV28 and TRBJ1-1, the full variable domain reads DVKVTQSSRYLVKRTGEKVFLECVQDMDHENMFWYRQDPGLGLRLIYFSYDVKMKEKGDIPEGYSVSREKKERFSLILESASTNQTSMYLCASIQRREAFFGQGTRLTVV.

The table lists this clonotype with a few counts. The V and J genes are TRBV3-1 and TRBJ1-4; tentatively, D is TRBD1 (5 bases). The CDR3 runs 15 residues. Germline V gives CDR1 LGHDT, CDR2 YNNKEL (reference sequence). V was trimmed by 3 bases and J by 3 bases, leaving 11 bases between them. This chain's CDR3 is CASSQAAGPNEKLFF. CDR3 sequence (DNA): TGTGCCAGCAGCCAGGCGGCGGGACCTAATGAAAAACTGTTTTTT.

This clonotype was picked up a small number of times. This chain connects TRBV30 to TRBJ2-5; D possibly corresponds to TRBD1 (5 bases). This CDR3 contains 16 residues. V dropped 3 bases and J dropped 5 bases, with 22 bases sitting between them. In germline, CDR1 is GTSNPN, CDR2 SVGIG (reference sequence). The CDR3 loop is CAWSPPPSGLGETQYF. The CDR3 DNA reads TGTGCCTGGAGCCCCCCGCCCTCAGGGTTAGGCGAGACCCAGTACTTC.

This clonotype was detected ten times or more. The chain carries TRBV11-2 and TRBJ2-5; the D call may be TRBD1 or TRBD2 (5 bases each). The CDR3 has 16 amino acids. The germline V and J ends were trimmed by 4 bases and 7 bases, with 22 bases remaining between them. From germline, CDR1 is SGHAT and CDR2 FQNNGV. This chain's CDR3 is CASSSRGPVESATQYF. The CDR3, as DNA: TGTGCCAGCAGCTCGAGGGGCCCGGTGGAATCGGCGACCCAGTACTTC.

There are a few counts of this clonotype. This chain links TRBV6-2 or TRBV6-3 with TRBJ1-2, with D perhaps TRBD1 (6 bases). V shed 2 bases and J shed 4 bases, with 20 bases lying between them. The germline V gene encodes CDR1 MNHEY and CDR2 SVGEGT. CDR3 length equals 17 residues. The CDR3 region is CASSYNGQSFRSYGYTF. Here the CDR3 DNA reads TGTGCCAGCAGTTACAACGGACAGTCATTCCGTAGCTATGGCTACACCTTC.